The present T cell receptor beta chain was sequenced within a study of T cell repertoires in cytomegalovirus infection. Study results and caveats: Of the TCR beta families, the public ones yielded a cumulative frequency that identified carriers of CMV plus the relevant HLA. Ex vivo, HLA-C-restricted CMV-specific TCR beta clonotypes prevailed over the rest of the response.

Comment on this clonotype: Its antigen remains unknown.

TCRdb redid the calling of the reads with MiXCR, one entry per CDR3 protein. The sample has around 200,000 distinct CDR3 sequences, about a sixth seen once. V was pared by 3 bases and J by 9 bases, with 15 bases between. This CDR3 region has 12 residues. Germline CDR1 reads GTSNPN; CDR2 reads SVGIG (reference sequence). The sequenced sample was CD8+ T cells from PBMCs. This chain uses TRBV30 with TRBJ2-7, with unresolved D. The sequence came from a human donor in good health (CMV status not recorded). Some clones in this sample may be carry-over from other donors' samples. The CDR3 DNA follows: TGTGCCTGGAGCACCCGGGCTTCACGGCAGTACTTC. It yields the protein CAWSTRASRQYF.